This is a list of T cell receptor beta chains from one sample in a study of shared clonotypes between healthy human individuals. TCRdb's table, derived via immunoSEQ multiplex PCR, lists solely in-frame clones and lacks some. Seen here are 2 million to 2.5 million clones, roughly 90% observed once, and the top ten hold approximately 0.41%. The sequenced sample consisted of naive CD4+ T cells from PBMCs. These receptors all come from a young man in good health. Some clones in this sample may be carry-over from other donors' samples. CDR3s include the opening cysteine and the closing phenylalanine or tryptophan. Fields, in order: J gene, D gene, clone size, V gene, CDR3 protein, CDR3 DNA. D genes are given only for firm matches. Rows give clone size only sometimes, using once, few, many, or a class for an expanded clone.

>TRBJ2-7|TRBD2|-|TRBV19
CASTYRAGESYEQYF
TGTGCCAGTACTTATAGGGCGGGAGAGTCCTACGAGCAGTACTTC
>TRBJ2-2|TRBD2|-|TRBV29-1
CSVRMGSSGNRDGELFF
TGCAGCGTCCGAATGGGGTCTAGCGGGAATAGGGACGGGGAGCTGTTTTTT
>TRBJ2-7|-|few|TRBV30
CASAFVYEQYF
TGTGCCTCCGCGTTCGTCTACGAGCAGTACTTC
>TRBJ2-7|-|-|TRBV28
CASTSRGGKYEQYF
TGTGCCAGCACCTCGAGAGGGGGGAAGTACGAGCAGTACTTC
>TRBJ1-4|-|-|TRBV11-2
CASSLDKGYEKLFF
TGTGCCAGCAGCTTAGATAAGGGTTATGAAAAACTGTTTTTT
>TRBJ1-5|-|-|TRBV2
CASSVGQKSNQPQHF
TGTGCCAGCAGTGTCGGACAAAAGAGCAATCAGCCCCAGCATTTT
>TRBJ1-5|-|once|TRBV27
CASSLSGYGQPQHF
TGTGCCAGCAGTTTATCGGGTTATGGCCAGCCCCAGCATTTT
>TRBJ2-2|TRBD2|-|TRBV5-1
CASSLVGLAGNTGELFF
TGCGCCAGCAGCTTGGTTGGACTAGCGGGCAACACCGGGGAGCTGTTTTTT
>TRBJ2-6|-|once|TRBV12-5
CASGVSGANVLTF
TGTGCTAGCGGGGTGTCTGGGGCCAACGTCCTGACTTTC
>TRBJ1-2|-|-|TRBV6-6
CASSYSLRYTF
TGTGCCAGCAGTTACTCGTTGCGCTACACCTTC
>TRBJ2-7|TRBD1|-|TRBV19
CASSIGRTGPYEQYF
TGTGCCAGTAGTATAGGGAGGACAGGTCCCTACGAGCAGTACTTC
>TRBJ2-1|-|-|TRBV6-1
CASSEAVWRASRDEQFF
TGTGCCAGCAGTGAAGCGGTTTGGAGGGCCTCGAGAGATGAGCAGTTCTTC
>TRBJ2-3|-|once|TRBV5-1
CASSLVAGLTTDTQYF
TGCGCCAGCAGCTTGGTAGCCGGGCTTACCACAGATACGCAGTATTTT
>TRBJ1-1|-|-|TRBV9
CASSPGGGTKAGAFF
TGTGCCAGCAGCCCGGGTGGAGGGACAAAAGCGGGGGCTTTCTTT
>TRBJ2-3|TRBD2|-|TRBV6-1
CASLSGGTDTQYF
TGTGCCAGCTTAAGCGGGGGAACAGATACGCAGTATTTT
>TRBJ2-7|-|-|TRBV5-1
CASSPTLAGFRSYEQYF
TGCGCCAGCAGCCCCACCCTGGCGGGGTTTCGGTCCTACGAGCAGTACTTC
>TRBJ1-2|TRBD1|-|TRBV5-1
CASSLGGTARRSNYGYTF
TGCGCCAGCAGCTTGGGGGGGACAGCTCGCCGCTCAAACTATGGCTACACCTTC
>TRBJ2-2|-|-|TRBV6-1
CASSGQGRRELFF
TGTGCCAGCAGTGGTCAGGGGCGGCGGGAGCTGTTTTTT